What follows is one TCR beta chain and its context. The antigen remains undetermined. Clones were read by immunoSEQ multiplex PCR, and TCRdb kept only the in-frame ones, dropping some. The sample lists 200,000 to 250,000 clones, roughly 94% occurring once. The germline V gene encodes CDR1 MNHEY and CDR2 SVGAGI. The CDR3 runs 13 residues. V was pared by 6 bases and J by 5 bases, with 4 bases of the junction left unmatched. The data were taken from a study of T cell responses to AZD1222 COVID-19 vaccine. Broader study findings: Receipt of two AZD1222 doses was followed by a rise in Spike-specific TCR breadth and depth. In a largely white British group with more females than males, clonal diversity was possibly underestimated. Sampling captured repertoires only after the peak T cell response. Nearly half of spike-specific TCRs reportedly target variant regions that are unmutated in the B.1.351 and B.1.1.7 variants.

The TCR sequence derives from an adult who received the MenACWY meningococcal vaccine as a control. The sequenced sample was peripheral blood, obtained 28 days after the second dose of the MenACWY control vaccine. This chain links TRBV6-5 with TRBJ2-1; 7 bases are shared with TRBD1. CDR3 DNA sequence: TGTGCCAGCAGAACAGGGGACAACAATGAGCAGTTCTTC. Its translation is CASRTGDNNEQFF.